Listed below are T cell receptor beta chains from one sample, sequenced in a study of CD8 T cells in ankylosing spondylitis. TCRdb called the 5' RACE reads again in MiXCR, with one record for every CDR3 protein. The data show about 240,000 distinct CDR3 sequences, 8.6% seen once. Sequencing used blood, either unsorted or a sorted T cell fraction (not recorded which). The receptor set was obtained from a male donor with ankylosing spondylitis or in good health (not recorded which). CDR3s leave out the opening cysteine and the closing phenylalanine or tryptophan. D genes are given only for firm matches.

V gene: TRBV6-5; D gene: TRBD1; CDR3 protein: ASLTGDEQY
V gene: TRBV6-1; D gene: -; CDR3 protein: ASSDYGGESYNEQF
V gene: TRBV12-3/TRBV12-4; D gene: TRBD1; CDR3 protein: ASSWGTGGNYGYT
V gene: TRBV7-2; D gene: -; CDR3 protein: ASSKYMNTEAF
V gene: TRBV5-1; D gene: TRBD2; CDR3 protein: ASSLSAGGPDEQF
V gene: TRBV15; D gene: -; CDR3 protein: ATSRGEGLDEQY
V gene: TRBV5-4; D gene: -; CDR3 protein: ASSQQRGGAPNEQF
V gene: TRBV15; D gene: -; CDR3 protein: ATSEGYTEAF
V gene: TRBV5-1; D gene: -; CDR3 protein: ASSLEQGSGYT
V gene: TRBV18; D gene: -; CDR3 protein: ASSFGTATTTDTQY
V gene: TRBV7-9; D gene: -; CDR3 protein: ASNSPSGRTDTQY
V gene: TRBV5-4; D gene: TRBD1; CDR3 protein: ASSADRDFSGNTIY
V gene: TRBV5-1; D gene: -; CDR3 protein: ASSWDNYGYT
V gene: TRBV29-1; D gene: -; CDR3 protein: SVEGAGGGYNEQF
V gene: TRBV7-2; D gene: TRBD1; CDR3 protein: ASTRGTGLNSPLH
V gene: TRBV18; D gene: -; CDR3 protein: ASSPGGQASYEQY
V gene: TRBV11-2; D gene: TRBD1; CDR3 protein: ASSSKPKTGEMNTEAF
V gene: TRBV12-3/TRBV12-4; D gene: -; CDR3 protein: ASSPRAASSYNEQF
V gene: TRBV9; D gene: TRBD2; CDR3 protein: ASSALAGRYEQF
V gene: TRBV4-3; D gene: TRBD1; CDR3 protein: ASSPEMTGEGVNTEAF
V gene: TRBV20-1; D gene: TRBD2; CDR3 protein: SSRRLAGLGEQY
V gene: TRBV7-2; D gene: -; CDR3 protein: ASSPSMASSYNEQF
V gene: TRBV12-3/TRBV12-4; D gene: -; CDR3 protein: ASSSAGRGLSTEAF
V gene: TRBV7-8; D gene: -; CDR3 protein: ASSRNRENQPQH
V gene: TRBV5-6; D gene: -; CDR3 protein: ASSPRDFAIYEQY
V gene: TRBV27; D gene: TRBD1; CDR3 protein: ASSLQTGNPYGYT
V gene: TRBV5-1; D gene: TRBD2; CDR3 protein: ASSLTTSGGISSYNEQF
V gene: TRBV20-1; D gene: TRBD1; CDR3 protein: SAYRDRAYEQY
V gene: TRBV20-1; D gene: -; CDR3 protein: SAMPLSGFGTEAF
V gene: TRBV29-1; D gene: -; CDR3 protein: SVRPTQFSTDTQY
V gene: TRBV5-1; D gene: -; CDR3 protein: ASSGIAEGVDTQY
V gene: TRBV12-3/TRBV12-4; D gene: -; CDR3 protein: ASSFSAGNSPLH
V gene: TRBV7-8; D gene: TRBD2; CDR3 protein: ASSLPLRLAGNNEQF
V gene: TRBV29-1; D gene: -; CDR3 protein: SVARIPGANTEAF
V gene: TRBV6-2/TRBV6-3; D gene: -; CDR3 protein: ASSYSYRADTQY
V gene: TRBV6-2/TRBV6-3; D gene: -; CDR3 protein: ASSYAGLRPYEQY
V gene: TRBV28; D gene: TRBD1; CDR3 protein: ASSLPGQPTEQY
V gene: TRBV5-1; D gene: TRBD1; CDR3 protein: ASSPGQGQETQY
V gene: TRBV10-2; D gene: TRBD2; CDR3 protein: ASRGNSGRASEQY
V gene: TRBV7-8; D gene: -; CDR3 protein: ASSFQWDTGSGNTIY
V gene: TRBV4-2; D gene: -; CDR3 protein: ASSQDWNTDTQY
V gene: TRBV20-1; D gene: -; CDR3 protein: SPRENTEAF
V gene: TRBV12-3/TRBV12-4; D gene: -; CDR3 protein: ASRTGTLGLGLYGYT
V gene: TRBV6-4; D gene: -; CDR3 protein: ASSDGTSGADTQY
V gene: TRBV5-1; D gene: -; CDR3 protein: ASRDGWGENTEAF
V gene: TRBV4-3; D gene: TRBD2; CDR3 protein: ASSQGTSGPYEQY
V gene: TRBV5-1; D gene: -; CDR3 protein: ASSLGQGKPSTDTQY
V gene: TRBV6-2/TRBV6-3; D gene: TRBD1; CDR3 protein: ASRGQGLLSQPQH
V gene: TRBV10-3; D gene: -; CDR3 protein: AISEARVRSYNEQF
V gene: TRBV20-1; D gene: TRBD1; CDR3 protein: SAREDRAYEQY
V gene: TRBV20-1; D gene: -; CDR3 protein: SASVPGTEKLF
V gene: TRBV10-3; D gene: -; CDR3 protein: ASRTASYEQY